These 5 T cell receptor beta chains were all obtained from the same sample, sequenced in a study of T cell responses to AZD1222 COVID-19 vaccine. Repertoires were generated with immunoSEQ multiplex PCR, while TCRdb's copy carries only in-frame clones and drops some. Among around 180,000 clones listed, 75% to 90% were seen once. Sequences were derived from peripheral blood, sampled on day 0 of AZD1222 vaccination. The source is an adult in good health.

V is TRBV20-1 and J is TRBJ1-4; TRBD1 matches at 10 bases. The V gene's germline CDR1 is DFQATT and CDR2 SNEGSKA (reference sequence). CDR3 size: 13 residues. The V segment lost 3 bases and the J segment 8 bases; nucleotides outside the gene matches: 3. CDR3 protein: CSASDRGREKLFF. CDR3 DNA: TGCAGTGCTAGTGACAGGGGGCGGGAAAAACTGTTTTTT.

The gene calls are TRBV5-1 and TRBJ2-3; TRBD1 might be the D (5 bases). The CDR3 loop spans 13 amino acids. CDR1 SGHRS and CDR2 YFSETQ come from the germline V gene. Trimming removed 2 bases at V and 5 bases at J, with 9 bases between. The CDR3 DNA sequence: TGCGCCAGCAGCTTACAGGACCTAGATACGCAGTATTTT. Translated: CASSLQDLDTQYF.

A single count supports this clone. CDR3 sequence: CASSPQGFITDTQYF. As DNA, the CDR3 is TGCGCCAGCAGCCCTCAGGGTTTTATCACAGATACGCAGTATTTT. The V gene is TRBV4-3, the J gene TRBJ2-3, with D maybe TRBD1 (5 bases). Germline assignment: CDR1 LGHNA and CDR2 YSLEER. The length of the CDR3 is 15 residues. V was cut by 4 bases and J by 2 bases, with 13 bases left in between.

In DNA form, the CDR3 reads TGTGCTAGTGGTGGGCAGAGCCCAAACACCATATATTTT. Its protein product is CASGGQSPNTIYF. The rearrangement uses TRBV12-5 and TRBJ1-3; D is ambiguous. Germline assignment: CDR1 LGHNT and CDR2 FRNRAP. V gave up 5 bases and J gave up 6 bases, with 11 bases separating them. This CDR3 has 13 amino acids.

CDR3 protein: CASSASEGNTIYF. The CDR3, as DNA: TGTGCCAGCAGCGCATCTGAGGGAAACACCATATATTTT. V is TRBV3-1 (or the pseudogene TRBV3-2) and J is TRBJ1-3; D remains unclear. The CDR3 covers 13 residues. V was clipped by 5 bases and J by 4 bases, with 9 bases between them. Looked up from germline, CDR1 is LGHDT and CDR2 is YNNKEL (reference sequence).